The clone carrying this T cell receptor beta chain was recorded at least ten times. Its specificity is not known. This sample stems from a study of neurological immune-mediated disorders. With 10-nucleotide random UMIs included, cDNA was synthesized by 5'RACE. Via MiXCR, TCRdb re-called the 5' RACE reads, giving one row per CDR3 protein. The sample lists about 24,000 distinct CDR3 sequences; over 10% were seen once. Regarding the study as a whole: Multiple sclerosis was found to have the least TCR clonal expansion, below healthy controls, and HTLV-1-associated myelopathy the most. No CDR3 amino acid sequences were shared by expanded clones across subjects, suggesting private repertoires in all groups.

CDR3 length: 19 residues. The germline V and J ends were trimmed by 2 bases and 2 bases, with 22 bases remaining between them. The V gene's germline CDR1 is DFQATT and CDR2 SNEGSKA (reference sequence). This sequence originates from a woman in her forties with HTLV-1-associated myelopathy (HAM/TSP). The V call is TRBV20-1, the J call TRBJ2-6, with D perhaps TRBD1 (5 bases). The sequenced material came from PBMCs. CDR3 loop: CSARSPRAREPPGANVLTF. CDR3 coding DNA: TGCAGTGCTAGATCCCCCCGCGCCAGGGAACCTCCTGGGGCCAACGTCCTGACTTTC.